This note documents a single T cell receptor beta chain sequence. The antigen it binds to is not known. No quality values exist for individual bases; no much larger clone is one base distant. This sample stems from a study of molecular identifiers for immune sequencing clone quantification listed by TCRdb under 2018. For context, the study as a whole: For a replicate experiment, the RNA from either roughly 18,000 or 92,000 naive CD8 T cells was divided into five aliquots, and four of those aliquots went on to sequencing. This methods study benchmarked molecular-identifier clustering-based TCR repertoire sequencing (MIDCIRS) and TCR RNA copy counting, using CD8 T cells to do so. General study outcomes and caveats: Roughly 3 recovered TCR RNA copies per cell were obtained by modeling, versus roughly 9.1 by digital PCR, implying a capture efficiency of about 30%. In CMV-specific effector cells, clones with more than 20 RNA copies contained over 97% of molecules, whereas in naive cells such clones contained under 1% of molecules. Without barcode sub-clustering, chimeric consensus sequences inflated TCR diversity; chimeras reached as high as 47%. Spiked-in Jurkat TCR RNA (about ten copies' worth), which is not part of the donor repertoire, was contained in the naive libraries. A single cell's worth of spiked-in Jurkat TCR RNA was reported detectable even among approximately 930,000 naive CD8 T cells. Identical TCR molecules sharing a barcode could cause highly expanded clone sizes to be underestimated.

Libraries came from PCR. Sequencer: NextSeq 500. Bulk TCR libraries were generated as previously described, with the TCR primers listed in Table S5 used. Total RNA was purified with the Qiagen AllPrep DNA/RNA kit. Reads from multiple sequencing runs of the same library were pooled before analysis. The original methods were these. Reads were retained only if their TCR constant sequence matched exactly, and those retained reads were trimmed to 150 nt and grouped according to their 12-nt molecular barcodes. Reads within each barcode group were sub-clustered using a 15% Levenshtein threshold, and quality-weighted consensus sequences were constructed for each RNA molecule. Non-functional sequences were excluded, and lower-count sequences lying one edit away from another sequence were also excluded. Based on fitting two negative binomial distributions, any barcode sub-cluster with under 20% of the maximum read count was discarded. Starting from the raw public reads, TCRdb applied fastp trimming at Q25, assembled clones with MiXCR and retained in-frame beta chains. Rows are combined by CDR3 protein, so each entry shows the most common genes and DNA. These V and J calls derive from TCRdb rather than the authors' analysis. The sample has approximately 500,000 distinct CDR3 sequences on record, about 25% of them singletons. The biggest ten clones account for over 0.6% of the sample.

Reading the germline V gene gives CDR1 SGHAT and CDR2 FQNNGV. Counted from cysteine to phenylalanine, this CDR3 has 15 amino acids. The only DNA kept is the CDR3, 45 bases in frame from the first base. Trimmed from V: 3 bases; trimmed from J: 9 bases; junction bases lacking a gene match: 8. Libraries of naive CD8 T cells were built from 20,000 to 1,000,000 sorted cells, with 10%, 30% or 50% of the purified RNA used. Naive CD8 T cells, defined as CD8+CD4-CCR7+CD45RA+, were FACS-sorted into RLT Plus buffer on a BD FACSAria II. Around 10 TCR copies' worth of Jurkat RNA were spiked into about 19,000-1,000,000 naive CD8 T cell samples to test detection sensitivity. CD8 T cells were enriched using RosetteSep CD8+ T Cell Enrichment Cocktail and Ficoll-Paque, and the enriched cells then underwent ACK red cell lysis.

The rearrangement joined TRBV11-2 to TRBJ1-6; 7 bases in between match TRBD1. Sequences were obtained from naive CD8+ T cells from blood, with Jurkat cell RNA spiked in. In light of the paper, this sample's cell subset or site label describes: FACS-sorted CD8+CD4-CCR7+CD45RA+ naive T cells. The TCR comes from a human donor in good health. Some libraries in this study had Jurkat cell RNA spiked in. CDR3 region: CASSLDRSWASPLHF. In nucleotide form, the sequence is TGTGCCAGCAGCTTGGACAGGTCTTGGGCTTCACCCCTCCACTTT.